This entry lists 8 T cell receptor beta chains sequenced from one sample in a study of cytomegalovirus exposure and HLA in healthy donors. 13 Jbeta primers and 60 Vbeta primers were used for the PCR. The assay was immunoSEQ multiplex PCR, and TCRdb's table has in-frame clones only and misses some. The sample yields 150,000 or so clones, 70% to 75% seen once. The source material was PBMCs. These receptors all come from a male donor in good health and CMV-seronegative.

The chain employs TRBV7-9 and TRBJ1-2; D is ambiguous. This CDR3 spans 16 amino acids. Germline CDR1 reads SEHNR; CDR2 reads FQNEAQ (reference sequence). V was clipped by 4 bases and J by 4 bases, with 19 bases between them. The CDR3: CASSSITAYSSYGYTF. DNA for the CDR3: TGTGCCAGCAGCTCAATAACGGCCTACAGCAGCTATGGCTACACCTTC.

The chain couples TRBV7-6 to TRBJ2-7, with D possibly TRBD2 on 5 matching bases. The germline gives CDR1 SGHVS, CDR2 FNYEAQ. Trimming pared 5 bases from V and 2 bases from J, leaving 16 bases between. This CDR3 is 15 amino acids long. The CDR3 sequence is CASSEDSGIPYEQYF. As DNA, the CDR3 is TGTGCCAGCAGCGAGGACTCCGGGATCCCCTACGAGCAGTACTTC.

The gene calls are TRBV30 and TRBJ1-5, with a tentative D call TRBD1 (5 bases). The CDR3 is 13 amino acids. Germline V gene lookup returns CDR1 GTSNPN and CDR2 SVGIG (reference sequence). Deletions cut 0 bases from V and 5 bases from J, with 8 bases between. CDR3 nucleotide sequence: TGTGCCTGGAGTGTGGGAGGGGATCAGCCCCAGCATTTT. It codes for CAWSVGGDQPQHF. The whole variable domain, remainder taken from reference TRBV30 and TRBJ1-5, is SQTIHQWPATLVQPVGSPLSLECTVEGTSNPNLYWYRQAAGRGLQLLFYSVGIGQISSEVPQNLSASRPQDRQFILSSKKLLLSDSGFYLCAWSVGGDQPQHFGDGTRLSIL.

The chain uses TRBV7-2 and TRBJ1-6, with TRBD1 identical over 8 bases. CDR1 is SGHTA and CDR2 is FQGNSA in the germline V gene. The CDR3 sequence is 15 residues long. Losses at the gene ends were 5 bases for V and 9 bases for J; bases not matched to a gene: 9. CDR3 in DNA: TGTGCCAGCAGCAAGACAGGGGCGGACAGTTCACCCCTCCACTTT. Translating gives CASSKTGADSSPLHF.

The chain has TRBV5-4 and TRBJ2-7; no clear D gene. Germline V gives CDR1 SGHNT, CDR2 YYREEE (reference sequence). Trimming pared 0 bases from V and 7 bases from J, leaving 11 bases between. The length of the CDR3 is 13 residues. The CDR3 spells CASSLGPIEEQYF. The CDR3 nucleotides are TGTGCCAGCAGCTTGGGCCCCATAGAAGAGCAGTACTTC.

Here the CDR3 reads CASSLGDSHYEQYF. The CDR3 DNA follows: TGCGCCAGCAGCTTGGGGGACAGCCATTACGAGCAGTACTTC. The chain couples TRBV5-1 to TRBJ2-7; 7 nucleotides align to TRBD1. The CDR3 extends over 14 amino acids. The germline V gene has CDR1 SGHRS and CDR2 YFSETQ. Trimming took 0 bases from V and 4 from J; bases not matched to a gene: 4.

This chain links TRBV5-6 with TRBJ2-3; 11 positions agree with TRBD2. V lost 5 bases and J lost 2; bases outside the gene matches: 13. This CDR3 has 18 residues. Germline values: CDR1 SGHDT, CDR2 YYEEEE. Here the CDR3 reads CASSPGTSGVVYTDTQYF. In nucleotides, the CDR3 is TGTGCCAGCAGTCCCGGGACTAGCGGAGTTGTATACACAGATACGCAGTATTTT.

The chain couples TRBV10-3 to TRBJ1-1; D perhaps matches TRBD1 (5 bases). Trimming removed 10 bases at V and 10 bases at J, with 19 bases between. Germline-derived CDR1 and CDR2 are ENHRY and SYGVKD. This CDR3 has 12 amino acids. The DNA of the CDR3 is TGTGCCACCACCGAGGCAGGGCGGAGAGCTTTCTTT. Protein sequence: CATTEAGRRAFF.